This T cell receptor (beta chain) originates from a study of shared clonotypes between healthy human individuals. Naive CD8 populations comprised CD45RO-negative cells positively selected for CCR7, excluding terminally differentiated effector memory CD45RA+ cells. V lost 2 bases, J lost 3 bases, and 8 bases lay in between. The germline V gene has CDR1 MNHEY and CDR2 SMNVEV (reference sequence). This CDR3 spans 13 amino acids. This clone was counted a single time. Its antigen remains unknown. Other DNA variants within this sample encode the same CDR3. Study-level results: When compared with the clonotypes that were shared by all four sorted-subset donors, the non-shared clonotypes turned out to have lower generation probabilities.

TCRdb's copy holds only in-frame clones and misses some; the assay was immunoSEQ multiplex PCR. The sample comprises roughly 770,000 clones, roughly 96% of which are singletons, and approximately 0.2% rests with the top ten. Sequencing was done on a sample of naive CD8+ T cells sorted from blood. This chain joins TRBV27 and TRBJ2-7; D unresolved. The receptor was derived from a man younger than 45 in good health. CDR3 loop: CASSLGSLYEQYF. The CDR3 nucleotides read TGTGCCAGCAGTTTAGGCAGCCTCTACGAGCAGTACTTC.